What follows is one T cell receptor beta chain and its context. Generated by immunoSEQ multiplex PCR, the TCRdb table keeps only in-frame clones and is missing some. This sample has tens of thousands of clones, with 75% to 85% found just once. These data are taken from a study of OX40 agonist ivuxolimab in advanced cancers. This CDR3 contains 17 residues. V was cut by 4 bases and J by 7 bases, with 23 bases left in between. Germline loops: CDR1 LNHNV, CDR2 YYDKDF (reference sequence). Patients who had autoimmune disease history or got systemic immunosuppression were left out. The specimen comprised CD4+ or CD8+ T cells sorted from blood, sampled in a trial of the OX40 agonist ivuxolimab. The TCR was taken from an adult with an advanced solid tumor such as melanoma, head and neck, liver or kidney cancer. V usage is TRBV15 and J usage is TRBJ2-1; possibly TRBD2 for D (7 bases). The CDR3 sequence: CATSTGRAGAASNEQFF. As DNA, the CDR3 is TGTGCCACCAGCACTGGGCGGGCGGGGGCCGCCTCGAATGAGCAGTTCTTC. Looking up the rest from reference TRBV15 and TRBJ2-1 gives the full variable domain: DAMVIQNPRYQVTQFGKPVTLSCSQTLNHNVMYWYQQKSSQAPKLLFHYYDKDFNNEADTPDNFQSRRPNTSFCFLDIRSPGLGDTAMYLCATSTGRAGAASNEQFFGPGTRLTVL.